This T cell receptor (beta chain) was obtained from a study of OX40 agonist ivuxolimab in advanced cancers. About the research overall: Each patient was given ivuxolimab into a vein every 2 weeks, at 0.01 to 10 mg/kg.

The table came from immunoSEQ multiplex PCR; TCRdb's copy has only in-frame clones and leaves some out. Seen here are about 77,000 clones, just under 90% observed once, and the top ten hold around 2.4%. The CDR3 consists of 14 residues. Germline V lookup: CDR1 MDHEN, CDR2 SYDVKM. The ends lost 0 bases at V and 9 bases at J; junction bases unmatched: 8. The genes are TRBV28 and TRBJ2-7, with 7 bases fitting TRBD2. The specimen was CD4+ or CD8+ T cells sorted from blood, collected in a trial of the OX40 agonist ivuxolimab. The TCR sequence derives from an adult with an advanced solid tumor such as melanoma, head and neck, liver or kidney cancer. DNA for the CDR3: TGTGCCAGCAGTTTATGGCTAGCGGAAGCGGGGCAGTACTTC. Translated, it gives CASSLWLAEAGQYF.